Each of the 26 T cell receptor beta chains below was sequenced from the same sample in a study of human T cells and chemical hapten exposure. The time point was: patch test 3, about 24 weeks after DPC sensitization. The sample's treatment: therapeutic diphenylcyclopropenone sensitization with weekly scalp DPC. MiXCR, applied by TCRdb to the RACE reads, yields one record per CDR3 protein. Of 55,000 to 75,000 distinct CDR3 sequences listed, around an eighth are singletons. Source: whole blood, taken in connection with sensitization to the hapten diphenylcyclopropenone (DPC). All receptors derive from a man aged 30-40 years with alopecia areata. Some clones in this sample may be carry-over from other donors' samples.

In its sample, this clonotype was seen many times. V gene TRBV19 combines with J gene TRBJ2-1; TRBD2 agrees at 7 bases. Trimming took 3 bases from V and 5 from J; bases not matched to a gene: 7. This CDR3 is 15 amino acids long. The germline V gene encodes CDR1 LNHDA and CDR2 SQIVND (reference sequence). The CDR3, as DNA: TGTGCCAGTAGTATCTTGAGCGGGGTTAACAATGAGCAGTTCTTC. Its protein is CASSILSGVNNEQFF.

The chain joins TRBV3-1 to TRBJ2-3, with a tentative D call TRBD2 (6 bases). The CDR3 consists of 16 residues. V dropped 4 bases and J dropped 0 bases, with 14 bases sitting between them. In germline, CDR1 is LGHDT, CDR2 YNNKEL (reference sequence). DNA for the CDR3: TGTGCCAGCAGCCTTAATCTAGCGACTAGCACAGATACGCAGTATTTT. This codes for CASSLNLATSTDTQYF.

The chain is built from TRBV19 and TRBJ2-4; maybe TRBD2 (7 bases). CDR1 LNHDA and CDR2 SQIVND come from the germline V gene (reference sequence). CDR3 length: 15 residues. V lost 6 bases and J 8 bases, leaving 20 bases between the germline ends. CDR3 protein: CASSDDGGPRDIQYF. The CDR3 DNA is TGTGCCAGTAGCGATGACGGGGGGCCGAGGGACATTCAGTACTTC.

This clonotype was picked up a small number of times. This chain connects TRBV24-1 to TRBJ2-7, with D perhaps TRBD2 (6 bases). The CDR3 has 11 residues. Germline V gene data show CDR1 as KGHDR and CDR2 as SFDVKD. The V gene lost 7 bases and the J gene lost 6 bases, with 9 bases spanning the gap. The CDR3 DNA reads TGTGCCACCAGCGGAGGGGTCGAGCAGTACTTC. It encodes CATSGGVEQYF.

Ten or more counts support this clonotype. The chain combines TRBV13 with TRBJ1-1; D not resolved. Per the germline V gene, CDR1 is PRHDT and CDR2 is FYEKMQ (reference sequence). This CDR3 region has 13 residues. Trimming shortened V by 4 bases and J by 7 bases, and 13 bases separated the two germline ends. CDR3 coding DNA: TGTGCCAGCAGCTGGGTCTCGGATGGTGAAGCTTTCTTT. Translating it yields CASSWVSDGEAFF. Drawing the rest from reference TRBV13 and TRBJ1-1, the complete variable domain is AAGVIQSPRHLIKEKRETATLKCYPIPRHDTVYWYQQGPGQDPQFLISFYEKMQSDKGSIPDRFSAQQFSDYHSELNMSSLELGDSALYFCASSWVSDGEAFFGQGTRLTVV.

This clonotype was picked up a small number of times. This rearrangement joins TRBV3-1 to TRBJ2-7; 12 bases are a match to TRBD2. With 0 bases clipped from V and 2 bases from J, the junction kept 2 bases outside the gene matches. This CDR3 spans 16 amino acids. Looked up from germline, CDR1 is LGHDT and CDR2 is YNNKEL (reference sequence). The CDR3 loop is CASSQEGLAGTYEQYF. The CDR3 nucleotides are TGTGCCAGCAGCCAAGAAGGACTAGCGGGAACCTACGAGCAGTACTTC.

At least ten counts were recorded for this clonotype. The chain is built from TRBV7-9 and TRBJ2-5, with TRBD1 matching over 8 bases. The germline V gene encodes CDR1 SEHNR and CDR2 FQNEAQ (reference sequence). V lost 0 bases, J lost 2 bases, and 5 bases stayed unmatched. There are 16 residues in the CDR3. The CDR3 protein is CASSLARDRMQETQYF. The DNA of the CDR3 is TGTGCCAGCAGCTTAGCCCGGGACAGGATGCAAGAGACCCAGTACTTC.

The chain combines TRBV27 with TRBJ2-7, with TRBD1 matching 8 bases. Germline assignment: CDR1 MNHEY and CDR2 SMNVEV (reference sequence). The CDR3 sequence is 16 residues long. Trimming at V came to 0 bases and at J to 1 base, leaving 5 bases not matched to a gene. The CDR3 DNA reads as TGTGCCAGCAGTTTATCGGCAGGGGGCTGGTCCTACGAGCAGTACTTC. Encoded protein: CASSLSAGGWSYEQYF.

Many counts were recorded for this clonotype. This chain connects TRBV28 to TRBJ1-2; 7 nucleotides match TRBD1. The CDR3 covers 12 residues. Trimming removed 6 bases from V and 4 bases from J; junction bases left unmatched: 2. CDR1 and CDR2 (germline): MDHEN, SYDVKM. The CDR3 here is CASSRGSYGYTF. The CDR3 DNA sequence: TGTGCCAGCAGCAGGGGGTCCTATGGCTACACCTTC.

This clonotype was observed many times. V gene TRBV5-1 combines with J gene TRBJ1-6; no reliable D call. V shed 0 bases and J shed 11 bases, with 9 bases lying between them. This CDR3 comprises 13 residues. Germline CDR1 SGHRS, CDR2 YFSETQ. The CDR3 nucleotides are TGCGCCAGCAGCTTGGCAGGACTGACACCCCTCCACTTT. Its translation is CASSLAGLTPLHF.

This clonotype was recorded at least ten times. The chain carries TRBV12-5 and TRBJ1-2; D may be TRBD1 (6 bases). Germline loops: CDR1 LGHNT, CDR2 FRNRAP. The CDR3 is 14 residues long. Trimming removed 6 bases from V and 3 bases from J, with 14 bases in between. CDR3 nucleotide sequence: TGTGCTAGTGGCAGGGGTATGGGGCACTATGGCTACACCTTC. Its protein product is CASGRGMGHYGYTF.

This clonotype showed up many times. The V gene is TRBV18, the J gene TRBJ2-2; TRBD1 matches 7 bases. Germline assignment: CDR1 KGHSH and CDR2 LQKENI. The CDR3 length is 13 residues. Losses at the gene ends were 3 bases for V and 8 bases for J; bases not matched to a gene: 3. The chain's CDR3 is CASSPDRNGELFF. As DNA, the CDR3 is TGTGCCAGCTCACCGGACAGGAATGGGGAGCTGTTTTTT. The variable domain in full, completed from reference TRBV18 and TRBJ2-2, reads NAGVMQNPRHLVRRRGQEARLRCSPMKGHSHVYWYRQLPEEGLKFMVYLQKENIIDESGMPKERFSAEFPKEGPSILRIQQVVRGDSAAYFCASSPDRNGELFFGEGSRLTVL.

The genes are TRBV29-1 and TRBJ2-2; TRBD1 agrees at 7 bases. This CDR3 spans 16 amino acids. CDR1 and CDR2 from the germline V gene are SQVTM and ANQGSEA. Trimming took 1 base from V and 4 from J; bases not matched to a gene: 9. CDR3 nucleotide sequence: TGCAGCGTTGAAGTTTTAGAGACAGGGATCACCGGGGAGCTGTTTTTT. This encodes CSVEVLETGITGELFF.

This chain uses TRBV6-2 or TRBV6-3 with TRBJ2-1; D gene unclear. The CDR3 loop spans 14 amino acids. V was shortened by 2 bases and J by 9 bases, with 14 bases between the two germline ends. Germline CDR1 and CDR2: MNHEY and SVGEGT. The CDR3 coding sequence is TGTGCCAGCAGTTACGTCCTAGAGATGGGTGAGCAGTTCTTC. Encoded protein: CASSYVLEMGEQFF.

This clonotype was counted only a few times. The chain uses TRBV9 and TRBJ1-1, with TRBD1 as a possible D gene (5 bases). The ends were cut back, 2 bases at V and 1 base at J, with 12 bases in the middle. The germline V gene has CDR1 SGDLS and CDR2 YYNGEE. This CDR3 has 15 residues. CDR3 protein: CASSVQVGENTEAFF. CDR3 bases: TGTGCCAGCAGCGTCCAGGTGGGGGAGAACACTGAAGCTTTCTTT.

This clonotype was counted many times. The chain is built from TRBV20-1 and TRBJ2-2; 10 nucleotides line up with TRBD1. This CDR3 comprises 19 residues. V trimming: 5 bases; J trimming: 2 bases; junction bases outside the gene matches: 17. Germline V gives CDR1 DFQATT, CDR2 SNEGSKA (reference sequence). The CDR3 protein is CSAHPTAGTGAENTGELFF. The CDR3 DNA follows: TGCAGTGCTCACCCAACCGCCGGGACAGGGGCCGAAAACACCGGGGAGCTGTTTTTT.

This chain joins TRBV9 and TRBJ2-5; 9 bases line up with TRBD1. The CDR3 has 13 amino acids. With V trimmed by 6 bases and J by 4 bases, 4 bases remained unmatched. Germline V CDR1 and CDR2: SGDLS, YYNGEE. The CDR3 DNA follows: TGTGCCAGCACACGGACAGGGGCAGAGACCCAGTACTTC. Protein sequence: CASTRTGAETQYF.

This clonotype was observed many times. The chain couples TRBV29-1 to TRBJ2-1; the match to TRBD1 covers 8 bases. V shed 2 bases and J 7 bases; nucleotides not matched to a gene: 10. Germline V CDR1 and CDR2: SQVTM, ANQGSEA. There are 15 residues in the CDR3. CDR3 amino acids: CSVERGAGGANEQFF. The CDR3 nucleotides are TGCAGCGTTGAAAGGGGAGCAGGGGGCGCGAATGAGCAGTTCTTC.

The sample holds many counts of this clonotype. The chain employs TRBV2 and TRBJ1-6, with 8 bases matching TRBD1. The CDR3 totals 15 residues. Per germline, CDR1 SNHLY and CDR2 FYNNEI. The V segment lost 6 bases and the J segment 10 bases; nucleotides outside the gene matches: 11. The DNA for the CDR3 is TGTGCCAGCAGAGCCGAGGGACAGGTGGGATCACCCCTCCACTTT. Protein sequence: CASRAEGQVGSPLHF. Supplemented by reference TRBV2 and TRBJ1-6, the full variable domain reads EPEVTQTPSHQVTQMGQEVILRCVPISNHLYFYWYRQILGQKVEFLVSFYNNEISEKSEIFDDQFSVERPDGSNFTLKIRSTKLEDSAMYFCASRAEGQVGSPLHFGNGTRLTVT.

Here the CDR3 DNA reads TGCAGTGCTAGAGATCGGGGCGGCGTCGGCACAGATACGCAGTATTTT. Amino acids: CSARDRGGVGTDTQYF. The rearrangement links TRBV20-1 to TRBJ2-3; D tentatively fits TRBD1 or TRBD2 (5 bases each). The ends were cut back, 0 bases at V and 1 base at J, with 14 bases in the middle. CDR1 and CDR2 from the germline V gene are DFQATT and SNEGSKA (reference sequence). The CDR3 has 16 residues.

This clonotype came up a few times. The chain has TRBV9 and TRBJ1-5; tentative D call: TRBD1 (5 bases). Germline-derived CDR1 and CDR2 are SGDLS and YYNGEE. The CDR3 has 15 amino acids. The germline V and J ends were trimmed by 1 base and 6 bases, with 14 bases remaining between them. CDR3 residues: CASSVSGVGGQPQHF. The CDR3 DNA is TGTGCCAGCAGCGTATCTGGAGTTGGGGGTCAGCCCCAGCATTTT. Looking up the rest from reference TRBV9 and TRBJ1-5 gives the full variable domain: DSGVTQTPKHLITATGQRVTLRCSPRSGDLSVYWYQQSLDQGLQFLIQYYNGEERAKGNILERFSAQQFPDLHSELNLSSLELGDSALYFCASSVSGVGGQPQHFGDGTRLSIL.

Here the CDR3 DNA reads TGTGCCAGCTCTCCTGGGGGGCGCAATCAGCCCCAGCATTTT. Translating gives CASSPGGRNQPQHF. The chain carries TRBV18 and TRBJ1-5, with D possibly TRBD1 on 6 matching bases. Germline CDR1 is KGHSH and CDR2 is LQKENI. Trimming pared 6 bases from V and 2 bases from J, leaving 11 bases between. The CDR3 has 14 residues.

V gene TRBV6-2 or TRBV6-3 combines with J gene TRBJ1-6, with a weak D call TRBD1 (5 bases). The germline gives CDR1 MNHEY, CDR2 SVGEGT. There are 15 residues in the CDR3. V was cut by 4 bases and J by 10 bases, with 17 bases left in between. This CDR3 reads CASSLRGSEKSPLHF. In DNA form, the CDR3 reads TGTGCCAGCAGTTTACGGGGGTCAGAGAAGTCACCCCTCCACTTT.

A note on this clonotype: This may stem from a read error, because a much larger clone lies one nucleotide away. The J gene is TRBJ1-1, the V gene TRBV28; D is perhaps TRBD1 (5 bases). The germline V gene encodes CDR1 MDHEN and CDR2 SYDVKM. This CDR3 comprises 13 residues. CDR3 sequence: CASSWNWGTEASF. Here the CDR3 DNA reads TGTGCCAGCAGTTGGAATTGGGGCACTGAAGCTTCCTTT.

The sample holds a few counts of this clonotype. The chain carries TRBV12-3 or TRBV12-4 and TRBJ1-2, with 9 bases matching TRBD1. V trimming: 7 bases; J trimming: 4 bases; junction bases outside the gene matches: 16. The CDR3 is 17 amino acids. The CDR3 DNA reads TGTGCCAGCACCCGGTCGGGGACAGGGAGATTTCCCTATGGCTACACCTTC. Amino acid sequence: CASTRSGTGRFPYGYTF.

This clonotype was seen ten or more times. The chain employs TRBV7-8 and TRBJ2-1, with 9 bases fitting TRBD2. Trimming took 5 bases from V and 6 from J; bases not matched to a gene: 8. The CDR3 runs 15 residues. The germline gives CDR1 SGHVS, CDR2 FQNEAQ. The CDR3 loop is CASSRPGLAVNEQFF. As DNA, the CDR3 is TGTGCCAGCAGCCGTCCGGGACTAGCCGTCAATGAGCAGTTCTTC.